This is a list of T cell receptor beta chains from one sample in a study of CD8+ T cells in alopecia areata. TCRdb keeps only in-frame clones here, not all; method: immunoSEQ multiplex PCR. This table has about 190,000 clones, under 80% appearing once. Sequenced material: CD4+ T cells sorted from blood, taken at approximately week 49, from a patient treated with tofacitinib. The receptors originated from a human donor with alopecia areata. Both conserved end residues are part of each CDR3. Fields, in order: V gene, J gene, CDR3 protein.

TRBV9	TRBJ2-5	CASSPRGAPRETQYF
TRBV9	TRBJ2-1	CASSVSESRLEEQFF
TRBV5-6	TRBJ1-4	CASSLTGNEKLFF
TRBV9	TRBJ2-3	CASSRLLSGGAHTQYF
TRBV6-6	TRBJ2-7	CASSIDYEQYF
TRBV6-5	TRBJ1-5	CASSRDRGPNQPQHF
TRBV29-1	TRBJ2-6	CSVAGGGANVLTF
TRBV29-1	TRBJ1-1	CSVERQMNTEAFF
TRBV9	TRBJ1-1	CASSPGPFDEAFF
TRBV7-8	TRBJ2-7	CASSLLVASIHEQYF
TRBV30	TRBJ1-2	CAWDGGTGDGYTF
TRBV4-1	TRBJ2-7	CASSLSGYEQYF
TRBV29-1	TRBJ2-6	CSTGESGANVLTF
TRBV2	TRBJ2-3	CASRVSPLGDTQYF
TRBV27	TRBJ1-6	CASSLSRHRVNSPLHF
TRBV27	TRBJ2-7	CASPRYAYEQYF
TRBV30	TRBJ2-3	CAWSGVNTQYF
TRBV6-5	TRBJ1-2	CASRTGNYGYTF
TRBV9	TRBJ2-7	CASSGDNHYEQYF
TRBV2	TRBJ2-1	CASSVNPSSYNEQFF
TRBV13	TRBJ2-1	CASSLGRASGKGNEQFF
TRBV10-3	TRBJ2-3	CAGQADTQYF
TRBV10-3	TRBJ1-6	CAISESSRENSPLHF
TRBV30	TRBJ2-7	CAWSITDSYEQYF
TRBV4-2	TRBJ2-5	CASSQEDRQETQYF
TRBV4-3	TRBJ2-7	CASSPTRSKLEQYF